This TCR beta chain was recorded in a study of T cell responses to AZD1222 COVID-19 vaccine. Deletions cut 8 bases from V and 1 base from J, with 10 bases between. The CDR3 totals 13 residues. The germline V gene encodes CDR1 SEHNR and CDR2 FQNEAQ (reference sequence). Sequenced by immunoSEQ multiplex PCR; TCRdb stores in-frame clones only, minus some. The data contain about 130,000 clones, more than 80% of them singletons. The V call is TRBV7-9, the J call TRBJ2-3; D is undetermined. The source of this sequence is an adult who received the AZD1222 COVID-19 vaccine. The sample consisted of peripheral blood, taken 28 days after the second AZD1222 dose. The CDR3 here is CASHLAGTDTQYF. The CDR3 DNA reads as TGTGCCAGCCACCTCGCTGGCACAGATACGCAGTATTTT.